One sample yielded the 8 T cell receptor beta chains listed below, sequenced in a study of cytomegalovirus exposure and HLA in healthy donors. PCR was performed using 60 Vbeta and 13 Jbeta primers. Only in-frame clones appear in the TCRdb table, and some are missing; sequencing was by immunoSEQ multiplex PCR. The data show 95,000 to 150,000 clones, about four fifths seen once. Sequenced sample: PBMCs. Receptors were obtained from a middle-aged woman in good health and CMV-seropositive.

This clone was seen a handful of times. The chain has TRBV28 and TRBJ2-7, with 8 bases lining up with TRBD2. Germline V gene sequence: CDR1 MDHEN, CDR2 SYDVKM. CDR3 length: 17 residues. Trimming took 2 bases from V and 1 from J; bases not matched to a gene: 10. CDR3 DNA sequence: TGTGCCAGCAGTTTAGTGCGGGGGGACCGGGTATCCTACGAGCAGTACTTC. It translates to CASSLVRGDRVSYEQYF.

The chain uses TRBV5-1 and TRBJ2-2; 9 bases are a match to TRBD1. CDR1 is SGHRS, CDR2 YFSETQ, per germline. This CDR3 contains 17 residues. V was clipped by 1 base and J by 5 bases; unmatched bases: 9. The CDR3 region is CASSLNPTGTGTGELFF. The CDR3 DNA is TGCGCCAGCAGCTTGAACCCAACCGGGACAGGGACCGGGGAGCTGTTTTTT.

CDR3 amino acids: CATSGGISSGANVLTF. CDR3 DNA sequence: TGTGCCACCAGCGGCGGGATCAGCTCTGGGGCCAACGTCCTGACTTTC. The rearrangement joins TRBV15 to TRBJ2-6, with D possibly TRBD2 on 6 matching bases. The CDR3 contains 16 residues. Germline V gene sequence: CDR1 LNHNV, CDR2 YYDKDF (reference sequence). Deletions cut 5 bases from V and 0 bases from J, with 11 bases between.

V is TRBV25-1 and J is TRBJ2-2, with TRBD2 as a possible D gene (6 bases). Deletions cut 3 bases from V and 6 bases from J, with 17 bases between. Per the germline V gene, CDR1 is MGHDK and CDR2 is SYGVNS. This CDR3 contains 16 residues. The CDR3, as DNA: TGTGCCAGCAGTGACAATTGGGGGGTGCGATCCGGGGAGCTGTTTTTT. Translating it yields CASSDNWGVRSGELFF.

This chain uses TRBV7-9 with TRBJ2-7; TRBD2 agrees at 10 bases. V lost 7 bases to trimming and J lost 2 bases; unmatched junction nucleotides: 5. Germline V gene sequence: CDR1 SEHNR, CDR2 FQNEAQ (reference sequence). The CDR3 spans 14 residues. CDR3 amino acids: CASTLAGEAYEQYF. The CDR3 DNA reads TGTGCCAGCACCCTAGCGGGAGAGGCCTACGAGCAGTACTTC.

This clone came up once. V gene TRBV6-4 combines with J gene TRBJ2-1, with TRBD2 matching 11 bases. Unmatched junction bases numbered 3, after V lost 6 bases and J lost 2 bases. Germline CDR1 is MRHNA and CDR2 is SNTAGT. There are 15 residues in the CDR3. This CDR3 is CASSTTSGTYNEQFF. The CDR3 region has the DNA TGTGCCAGCAGCACGACTAGCGGGACCTACAATGAGCAGTTCTTC.

The sample holds a few counts of this clone. V is TRBV19 and J is TRBJ2-1; 14 bases fit TRBD2. This CDR3 spans 15 amino acids. The ends lost 3 bases at V and 9 bases at J; junction bases unmatched: 4. From germline, CDR1 is LNHDA and CDR2 SQIVND (reference sequence). CDR3 in amino acids: CASSISGTSGSEQFF. The CDR3 DNA reads TGTGCCAGTAGTATTTCGGGGACTAGCGGGAGTGAGCAGTTCTTC.

A single count supports this clone. The chain carries TRBV28 and TRBJ1-5; tentatively, D is TRBD1 (6 bases). The ends were cut back, 3 bases at V and 1 base at J, with 10 bases in the middle. The germline gives CDR1 MDHEN, CDR2 SYDVKM. This CDR3 is 15 amino acids long. CDR3 nucleotide sequence: TGTGCCAGCAGTTTTGACAGGACGAGCAATCAGCCCCAGCATTTT. It yields the protein CASSFDRTSNQPQHF.